Shown below are 16 T cell receptor beta chains from a single sample sequenced in a study of shared clonotypes between healthy human individuals (dated by TCRdb to between 2020 and 2021). The library came from the immunoSEQ multiplex PCR assay. The clones in this table, taken by TCRdb from immuneACCESS, are in-frame only. Not every clone is retained; where verified, under half of the shortfall comes from an unresolved V gene, and the cause of the rest is unknown. This sample gives some 1,100,000 clones in total; around three quarters of them show up just once. The ten most abundant clones make up roughly 0.56% of the sample. What was sequenced was memory CD4+ T cells from PBMCs. The meaning of the sample's cell subset or site label: CD45RA-negative fraction. The receptors were sampled from a man aged 18 to 35 in good health. Some clones in this sample may be carry-over from other donors' samples.

The CDR3 is CASRPGRDRAGAGNTIYF. CDR3 DNA: TGTGCAAGTCGCCCCGGCCGGGACAGGGCTGGGGCTGGAAACACCATATATTTT. This rearrangement joins TRBV12-2 to TRBJ1-3; the listed D gene, TRBD1, was not tested against the DNA. TRBV12-2 is listed as a pseudogene. The CDR3 spans 18 residues.

The V gene is TRBV10-2, the J gene TRBJ2-3; D not resolved. V was cut by 7 bases and J by 3 bases, with 11 bases left in between. The CDR3 totals 13 residues. Germline values: CDR1 WSHSY, CDR2 SAAADI. The CDR3 loop reads CASNSISTDTQYF. The CDR3 DNA is TGCGCCAGCAACAGTATCTCGACAGATACGCAGTATTTT.

The chain couples TRBV15 to TRBJ2-3, with 13 bases that match TRBD2. J was trimmed by 10 bases and V by 0 bases; bases with no gene match: 7. The CDR3 totals 16 residues. Per the germline V gene, CDR1 is LNHNV and CDR2 is YYDKDF (reference sequence). The CDR3 is CATSRDRLAGGNAQYF. The CDR3 DNA reads TGTGCCACCAGCAGAGATCGACTAGCGGGGGGCAACGCGCAGTATTTT.

V and J are TRBV9 and TRBJ2-3, with 9 bases aligning to TRBD1. The CDR3 sequence is 13 residues long. Germline V gene data show CDR1 as SGDLS and CDR2 as YYNGEE. Trimming removed 0 bases from V and 11 bases from J; junction bases left unmatched: 4. Here the CDR3 reads CASSVAPTGGQYF. The CDR3 DNA sequence: TGTGCCAGCAGCGTAGCCCCGACAGGGGGGCAGTATTTT.

The J gene is TRBJ2-2, the V gene TRBV7-2; no definite D call. Per germline, CDR1 SGHTA and CDR2 FQGNSA. The CDR3 consists of 15 residues. The V and J ends lost 5 bases and 5 bases respectively, with 15 bases between them. This CDR3 reads CASSPLGRSTGELFF. CDR3 DNA: TGTGCCAGCAGCCCCCTGGGCAGATCTACCGGGGAGCTGTTTTTT. Looking up the rest from reference TRBV7-2 and TRBJ2-2 gives the full variable domain: GAGVSQSPSNKVTEKGKDVELRCDPISGHTALYWYRQSLGQGLEFLIYFQGNSAPDKSGLPSDRFSAERTGGSVSTLTIQRTQQEDSAVYLCASSPLGRSTGELFFGEGSRLTVL.

This clone has a single count. The chain employs TRBV4-3 and TRBJ2-3; 7 nucleotides match TRBD2. V lost 0 bases to trimming and J lost 6 bases; unmatched junction nucleotides: 6. CDR3 length equals 15 residues. The germline gives CDR1 LGHNA, CDR2 YSLEER. The CDR3 nucleotides read TGCGCCAGCAGCCAAGACAGTAGGGGAGGGGATACGCAGTATTTT. Amino acids: CASSQDSRGGDTQYF.

The chain joins TRBV19 to TRBJ2-2; tentative D call: TRBD2 (6 bases). Germline V lookup: CDR1 LNHDA, CDR2 SQIVND (reference sequence). Trimming shortened V by 2 bases and J by 6 bases, and 13 bases separated the two germline ends. This CDR3 contains 15 residues. CDR3 protein: CASSIRGLRAGELFF. The DNA for the CDR3 is TGTGCCAGTAGTATACGGGGACTTAGAGCCGGGGAGCTGTTTTTT.

Only one count was recorded for this clone. The gene calls are TRBV28 and TRBJ2-1, with unresolved D. Germline V gene lookup returns CDR1 MDHEN and CDR2 SYDVKM. Trimming took 7 bases from V and 8 from J, leaving 9 bases between them. CDR3 length equals 11 residues. The chain's CDR3 is CASTWWYEQFF. The CDR3 bases are TGTGCCAGCACCTGGTGGTATGAGCAGTTCTTC.

As concerns this clone: Possible read error: a much larger clone is one base away. The gene calls are TRBV28 and TRBJ2-7, with 7 nucleotides matching TRBD1. Trimming removed 5 bases from V and 2 bases from J; junction bases left unmatched: 3. Germline V gene data show CDR1 as MDHEN and CDR2 as SYDVKM. This CDR3 comprises 13 residues. Here the CDR3 reads CASSNRGPYEQYF. CDR3 bases: TGTGCCAGCAGTAACAGGGGTCCCTACGAGCAGTACTTC.

Points on this clone: Only one base separates this from a far larger clonotype, so it likely reflects a read error. The chain has TRBV28 and TRBJ2-7; D is unresolved. Germline CDR1 reads MDHEN; CDR2 reads SYDVKM. V shed 5 bases and J shed 4 bases, with 3 bases lying between them. This CDR3 region has 10 residues. CDR3 in amino acids: CASSGYEQYF. The CDR3 DNA follows: TGTGCCAGCAGTGGTTACGAGCAGTACTTC.

The chain uses TRBV27 and TRBJ1-2; D gene uncertain. The CDR3 extends over 16 amino acids. CDR1 is MNHEY and CDR2 is SMNVEV in the germline V gene (reference sequence). The V end lost 0 bases, the J end lost 4 bases, and 15 bases lay between the germline ends. CDR3: CASSLSLLAGGYGYTF. The DNA for the CDR3 is TGTGCCAGCAGTTTATCGTTGTTAGCAGGCGGCTATGGCTACACCTTC.

For this clone: Compared with germline, one end of the junction differs, possibly owing to a read error. The chain has TRBV19 and TRBJ1-5; unclear D gene. This CDR3 comprises 12 residues. Germline values: CDR1 LNHDA, CDR2 SQIVND (reference sequence). The DNA for the CDR3 is TGTGCCAGTAGCCCAGTTGGGCCAGGCGTAGCATTT. Encoded protein: CASSPVGPGVAF.

Concerning this clone: Additional DNA sequences in this sample encode the identical CDR3. The J gene is TRBJ1-1, the V gene TRBV5-1; D is perhaps TRBD1 (6 bases). Between the trimmed V and J ends, which lost 2 bases and 4 bases, there was a span of 12 bases. The CDR3 is 14 amino acids. From germline, CDR1 is SGHRS and CDR2 YFSETQ. Here the CDR3 DNA reads TGCGCCAGCAGCTTAGGGGGGACGTCCACTGAAGCTTTCTTT. It encodes CASSLGGTSTEAFF.

The chain joins TRBV9 to TRBJ2-1; TRBD2 matches 11 bases. The V gene end was trimmed by 0 bases and the J gene end by 7 bases; junction bases not matched to a gene: 6. The germline gives CDR1 SGDLS, CDR2 YYNGEE. The CDR3 has 16 residues. The chain's CDR3 is CASSVGLAGGRNEQFF. DNA of the CDR3: TGTGCCAGCAGCGTAGGTCTAGCGGGAGGACGGAATGAGCAGTTCTTC.

The chain uses TRBV10-3 and TRBJ2-7; unclear D gene. Germline V gene data show CDR1 as ENHRY and CDR2 as SYGVKD. The CDR3 runs 15 residues. V was cut by 1 base and J by 2 bases, with 12 bases left in between. This CDR3 reads CAISEYRSRPYEQYF. The CDR3 nucleotides are TGTGCCATCAGTGAGTATCGGAGCCGCCCCTACGAGCAGTACTTC.

The chain has TRBV6-5 and TRBJ1-5; D remains unclear. Trimming left V 6 bases short and J 6 bases short, with 15 bases between. The CDR3 extends over 14 amino acids. Germline V gene lookup returns CDR1 MNHEY and CDR2 SVGAGI. The CDR3 DNA sequence: TGTGCCAGCAGCATAGGCGCTCCAGGTCAGCCCCAGCATTTT. It codes for CASSIGAPGQPQHF.